These T cell receptor beta chains were read from a single sample in a study of blood T cell repertoires in COVID-19. Profiled with immunoSEQ multiplex PCR; TCRdb holds only in-frame clones, not every one. The table shows some 190,000 clones, with about four fifths occurring only once. The sequenced sample was peripheral blood. These receptor sequences come from a woman aged 80 or over with active or convalescent COVID-19. Both conserved end residues are part of each CDR3. The order of the fields is J gene, clone size, V gene, D gene, CDR3 protein, CDR3 DNA. The D gene is left open where the match is weak. Some rows have no size entry. The others give once, few or many, or a class for an expanded clone.

TRBJ2-7 . TRBV5-6 TRBD1 CASRKGQGYEQYF TGTGCCAGCAGAAAGGGACAGGGCTACGAGCAGTACTTC
TRBJ1-2 . TRBV6-5 . CASTKREGLGGYTF TGTGCCAGCACCAAACGGGAGGGTCTTGGAGGCTACACCTTC
TRBJ1-4 . TRBV29-1 . CSANSGEQKLFF TGCAGCGCGAACTCAGGGGAACAAAAACTGTTTTTT
TRBJ1-2 . TRBV7-8 . CASSSPRNRVDSGYTF TGTGCCAGCAGCTCCCCCCGGAACAGGGTCGATTCTGGCTACACCTTC
TRBJ2-1 . TRBV11-2 TRBD2 CASSKEGTSGYNEQFF TGTGCCAGCAGCAAAGAGGGGACTAGCGGTTACAATGAGCAGTTCTTC
TRBJ1-1 . TRBV5-1 TRBD1 CASSRTGGNTEAFF TGCGCCAGCAGCCGAACAGGGGGGAACACTGAAGCTTTCTTT
TRBJ1-2 . TRBV10-3 . CAIRYLRGGDYGYTF TGTGCCATCAGGTACCTTAGGGGAGGAGACTATGGCTACACCTTC
TRBJ1-2 few TRBV7-9 . CASSRFREGTNYGYTF TGTGCCAGCAGCCGTTTTCGAGAGGGCACTAACTATGGCTACACCTTC
TRBJ1-3 . TRBV6-5 TRBD1 CASSYDRAPGNTIYF TGTGCCAGCAGTTACGACAGGGCGCCTGGAAACACCATATATTTT
TRBJ1-2 . TRBV6-5 . CASSYRGGSYGYTF TGTGCCAGCAGTTACCGGGGGGGAAGTTATGGCTACACCTTC
TRBJ1-3 once TRBV5-4 . CASSSEGSYSGNTIYF TGTGCCAGCAGCTCGGAGGGGTCCTACTCTGGAAACACCATATATTTT
TRBJ2-1 . TRBV5-1 TRBD2 CASSLGLAGDNERQFF TGCGCCAGCAGCCTGGGACTAGCGGGGGACAATGAGCGGCAGTTCTTC
TRBJ1-5 . TRBV5-1 . CASSSAGMVNQPQHF TGCGCCAGCAGCTCAGCAGGGATGGTCAATCAGCCCCAGCATTTT
TRBJ2-2 . TRBV5-1 TRBD1 CASSPAGQGAITGELFF TGCGCCAGCAGCCCAGCGGGACAGGGGGCGATCACCGGGGAGCTGTTTTTT
TRBJ2-1 . TRBV5-5 TRBD2 CASSPGGTSGLGNEQFF TGTGCCAGCAGCCCGGGGGGCACTAGCGGCTTGGGGAATGAGCAGTTCTTC
TRBJ1-1 . TRBV3-1/TRBV3-2 TRBD1 CASSHRDRATEAFF TGTGCCAGCAGCCACCGGGACAGGGCCACTGAAGCTTTCTTT
TRBJ1-2 . TRBV2 TRBD1 CASSEAVGTGTHYGYTF TGTGCCAGCAGTGAAGCGGTAGGGACAGGGACCCACTATGGCTACACCTTC
TRBJ2-3 . TRBV5-1 . CASSLQRFTDTQYF TGCGCCAGCAGCTTACAGCGGTTCACAGATACGCAGTATTTT
TRBJ2-7 . TRBV6-1 . CASSDIWGAYEQYF TGTGCCAGCAGTGATATCTGGGGCGCCTACGAGCAGTACTTC
TRBJ1-5 . TRBV19 . CASSIPQGLTQPQHF TGTGCCAGTAGTATCCCCCAGGGGCTGACCCAGCCCCAGCATTTT
TRBJ2-7 . TRBV2 TRBD1 CASSEQGASSPEQYF TGTGCCAGCAGTGAGCAGGGGGCCTCAAGCCCCGAGCAGTACTTC
TRBJ2-7 . TRBV5-4 TRBD1 CASSWGQGNEQYF TGTGCCAGCAGCTGGGGACAGGGTAACGAGCAGTACTTC
TRBJ1-3 . TRBV5-4 TRBD1 CASSSRDRGNTIYF TGTGCCAGCAGCTCCAGGGACAGAGGAAACACCATATATTTT
TRBJ2-7 . TRBV7-6 TRBD1 CASRPAGTDSYEQYF TGTGCCAGCAGACCAGCCGGGACAGATTCCTACGAGCAGTACTTC
TRBJ2-7 . TRBV10-1 TRBD2 CASSALSGAPLYEQYF TGCGCCAGCAGTGCCTTGAGCGGGGCCCCTCTCTACGAGCAGTACTTC
TRBJ1-1 . TRBV18 . CASFRLGGANTEAFF TGTGCCAGCTTCCGTTTGGGGGGAGCTAACACTGAAGCTTTCTTT
TRBJ1-1 . TRBV28 . CASSLTGEWSQAFF TGTGCCAGCAGTTTAACGGGAGAGTGGTCACAAGCTTTCTTT
TRBJ2-7 . TRBV5-1 TRBD2 CASSMLAGSSYEQYF TGCGCCAGCAGTATGTTAGCGGGGAGCTCCTACGAGCAGTACTTC